This T cell receptor (beta chain) was sequenced during a study of T cell changes during pregnancy in multiple sclerosis. Sequenced by immunoSEQ multiplex PCR; TCRdb stores in-frame clones only, minus some. The sample carries some 81,000 clones, about 89% recorded once. The CDR3 is 13 amino acids. Germline V gene lookup returns CDR1 SNHLY and CDR2 FYNNEI. V dropped 6 bases and J dropped 5; count of bases not matched to a gene: 6. V usage is TRBV2 and J usage is TRBJ2-5, with 7 bases identical to TRBD2. The sample in question was peripheral blood, obtained before pregnancy. The receptor was derived from a female donor with multiple sclerosis, enrolled in a pregnancy study. CDR3 coding DNA: TGTGCCAGCAGAGAGAGCGGGGAGGAGACCCAGTACTTC. This gives the protein CASRESGEETQYF.